These 25 T cell receptor beta chains were sequenced from one sample in a study of blood T cell repertoires in COVID-19. Sequencing was performed with immunoSEQ multiplex PCR; in TCRdb, only in-frame clones are kept and a portion is missing. This table holds hundreds of thousands of clones, roughly 90% found once. Sequenced material: peripheral blood. The receptors here all came from a man between 60 and 70 years old who had recovered from COVID-19.

The genes are TRBV2 and TRBJ2-3; the match to TRBD1 covers 9 bases. Germline trimming cut 6 bases from V and 4 bases from J; bases unmatched to any gene: 8. Germline CDR1 reads SNHLY; CDR2 reads FYNNEI. The CDR3 loop spans 15 amino acids. CDR3 nucleotide sequence: TGTGCCAGCAGCCCGGGACAGGGAAGCGCAGATACGCAGTATTTT. Translated, it gives CASSPGQGSADTQYF.

The rearrangement uses TRBV5-5 and TRBJ1-6, with 9 positions matching TRBD1. CDR1 is SGHKS and CDR2 is YYEKEE in the germline V gene (reference sequence). The CDR3 totals 16 residues. J was trimmed by 9 bases and V by 3 bases; bases with no gene match: 10. The CDR3 protein is CASSYRGQGRGSPLHF. As DNA, the CDR3 is TGTGCCAGCAGCTACCGAGGACAGGGGCGAGGTTCACCCCTCCACTTT.

This clone was counted a single time. The V call is TRBV3-1 (or the pseudogene TRBV3-2), the J call TRBJ1-6, with 11 bases fitting TRBD1. Germline loops: CDR1 LGHDT, CDR2 YNNKEL (reference sequence). Trimming took 0 bases from V and 14 from J; bases not matched to a gene: 12. The length of the CDR3 is 17 residues. The CDR3 sequence: CASSQDGAGQGVSALHF. In nucleotides, the CDR3 is TGTGCCAGCAGCCAAGATGGGGCGGGACAGGGGGTCTCAGCCCTCCACTTT.

The V call is TRBV19, the J call TRBJ2-3; 8 bases are shared with TRBD1. Unmatched junction bases numbered 8, after V lost 3 bases and J lost 6 bases. The CDR3 contains 15 residues. CDR1 and CDR2 (germline): LNHDA, SQIVND (reference sequence). CDR3 sequence (DNA): TGTGCCAGTAGTATGACTCAGGGGGCGCTTGATACGCAGTATTTT. It is translated as CASSMTQGALDTQYF.

This clone was counted once. This chain links TRBV18 with TRBJ2-5; D may be TRBD2 (5 bases). Germline CDR1 and CDR2: KGHSH and LQKENI. The CDR3 totals 16 residues. The V end lost 6 bases, the J end lost 2 bases, and 19 bases lay between the germline ends. The CDR3: CASSPGISHVQETQYF. The CDR3 nucleotides are TGTGCCAGCTCCCCCGGGATTTCCCATGTGCAAGAGACCCAGTACTTC. The variable domain in full, completed from reference TRBV18 and TRBJ2-5, reads NAGVMQNPRHLVRRRGQEARLRCSPMKGHSHVYWYRQLPEEGLKFMVYLQKENIIDESGMPKERFSAEFPKEGPSILRIQQVVRGDSAAYFCASSPGISHVQETQYFGPGTRLLVL.

The chain is built from TRBV25-1 and TRBJ2-5; 7 bases agree with TRBD2. CDR1 is MGHDK and CDR2 is SYGVNS in the germline V gene. Trimming at V came to 3 bases and at J to 2 bases, leaving 6 bases not matched to a gene. The CDR3 has 15 residues. This CDR3 is CASSDAGTMQETQYF. In nucleotides, the CDR3 is TGTGCCAGCAGTGATGCCGGGACTATGCAAGAGACCCAGTACTTC.

The chain uses TRBV9 and TRBJ1-2, with 11 bases identical to TRBD1. V dropped 3 bases and J dropped 7; count of bases not matched to a gene: 8. The CDR3 spans 15 residues. The germline gives CDR1 SGDLS, CDR2 YYNGEE. The CDR3 DNA sequence: TGTGCCAGCAGCGCCGAGGACAGGGGGCGAGGTGGCTACACCTTC. Its translation: CASSAEDRGRGGYTF.

The rearrangement joins TRBV19 to TRBJ1-3; D call uncertain. Germline CDR1 LNHDA, CDR2 SQIVND (reference sequence). Trimming stripped 3 bases from V and 4 bases from J, with 10 bases between. The CDR3 length is 14 residues. The CDR3 DNA reads as TGTGCCAGTAGTATTGGAGCGGGGGGAAACACCATATATTTT. It codes for CASSIGAGGNTIYF. Looking up the rest from reference TRBV19 and TRBJ1-3 gives the full variable domain: DGGITQSPKYLFRKEGQNVTLSCEQNLNHDAMYWYRQDPGQGLRLIYYSQIVNDFQKGDIAEGYSVSREKKESFPLTVTSAQKNPTAFYLCASSIGAGGNTIYFGEGSWLTVV.

This clone was seen at least ten times. V and J are TRBV30 and TRBJ1-5; possible D gene TRBD1, 5 bases. The CDR3 runs to 13 residues. V was trimmed by 2 bases and J by 3 bases, leaving 8 bases between them. Germline V gene data show CDR1 as GTSNPN and CDR2 as SVGIG (reference sequence). The CDR3 region has the DNA TGTGCCTGGAGTAGGGGTACCAATCAGCCCCAGCATTTT. It codes for CAWSRGTNQPQHF.

The chain is built from TRBV30 and TRBJ1-2; D may be TRBD1 (5 bases). Germline CDR1 GTSNPN, CDR2 SVGIG (reference sequence). Trimming took 7 bases from V and 4 from J, leaving 13 bases between them. The CDR3 is 12 amino acids. CDR3 residues: CASTESGYGYTF. CDR3 in DNA: TGTGCCTCGACAGAATCGGGCTATGGCTACACCTTC.

V and J are TRBV5-1 and TRBJ2-3, with D uncertain. The CDR3 length is 17 residues. Germline assignment: CDR1 SGHRS and CDR2 YFSETQ. V was shortened by 5 bases and J by 0 bases, with 19 bases between the two germline ends. The CDR3 protein is CASSLVVVATSTDTQYF. CDR3 DNA: TGCGCCAGCAGTCTTGTGGTTGTGGCGACTAGCACAGATACGCAGTATTTT.

The V call is TRBV5-1, the J call TRBJ2-6; tentatively, D is TRBD2 (5 bases). CDR1 is SGHRS, CDR2 YFSETQ, per germline. The CDR3 is 17 amino acids. Trimming pared 0 bases from V and 5 bases from J, leaving 15 bases between. CDR3 sequence reads: CASSLESDAGRANVLTF. DNA for the CDR3: TGCGCCAGCAGCTTGGAGTCGGACGCCGGGAGGGCCAACGTCCTGACTTTC. Variable domain in full (rest from reference TRBV5-1 and TRBJ2-6): KAGVTQTPRYLIKTRGQQVTLSCSPISGHRSVSWYQQTPGQGLQFLFEYFSETQRNKGNFPGRFSGRQFSNSRSEMNVSTLELGDSALYLCASSLESDAGRANVLTFGAGSRLTVL.

The V and J genes are TRBV2 and TRBJ2-1; 10 positions agree with TRBD2. Germline V gene sequence: CDR1 SNHLY, CDR2 FYNNEI. This CDR3 has 15 amino acids. V shed 7 bases, J shed 5 bases, and the junction held 8 bases outside the gene matches. The CDR3 DNA sequence: TGTGCCAGCACCGACCAGCGGGGGGGAGACAATGAGCAGTTCTTC. It is translated as CASTDQRGGDNEQFF.

V and J are TRBV7-2 and TRBJ2-7, with TRBD1 as a possible D gene (6 bases). V was clipped by 1 base and J by 4 bases, with 14 bases between them. CDR1 and CDR2 from the germline V gene are SGHTA and FQGNSA. The CDR3 length is 15 residues. CDR3 residues: CASSLELNRVYEQYV. In DNA, the CDR3 is TGTGCCAGCAGCTTAGAATTGAACAGGGTATACGAGCAGTACGTC.

The chain carries TRBV28 and TRBJ2-7; 9 bases match TRBD1. Germline trimming cut 2 bases from V and 5 bases from J; bases unmatched to any gene: 10. Germline-derived CDR1 and CDR2 are MDHEN and SYDVKM. The CDR3 spans 16 residues. The chain's CDR3 is CASSLDPGQGIHEQYF. DNA of the CDR3: TGTGCCAGCAGTTTAGACCCGGGACAGGGAATCCACGAGCAGTACTTC.

This clone has a single count. The CDR3 loop reads CASGPLDTEAFF. The CDR3 DNA reads TGTGCTAGTGGTCCGTTAGACACTGAAGCTTTCTTT. This rearrangement joins TRBV12-5 to TRBJ1-1; no firm D call. V shed 5 bases and J shed 3 bases, with 7 bases lying between them. The germline CDR1 and CDR2 sequences are LGHNT and FRNRAP. This CDR3 contains 12 residues.

The chain combines TRBV5-1 with TRBJ2-2; 14 nucleotides align to TRBD2. The germline V gene encodes CDR1 SGHRS and CDR2 YFSETQ. V lost 4 bases and J lost 5; bases outside the gene matches: 10. This CDR3 region has 18 residues. This CDR3 is CASSPWTSGGPGTGELFF. In DNA form, the CDR3 reads TGCGCCAGCAGCCCGTGGACTAGCGGGGGGCCTGGGACCGGGGAGCTGTTTTTT.

The chain combines TRBV18 with TRBJ1-6, with D perhaps matching TRBD1 (6 bases). Trimming took 1 base from V and 7 from J, leaving 8 bases between them. The germline V gene encodes CDR1 KGHSH and CDR2 LQKENI. This CDR3 spans 14 amino acids. The CDR3 DNA is TGTGCCAGCTCACCACGTGGACAGAATTCACCCCTCCACTTT. Its protein product is CASSPRGQNSPLHF.

The rearrangement links TRBV19 to TRBJ2-1; 10 nucleotides match TRBD2. Germline CDR1 reads LNHDA; CDR2 reads SQIVND (reference sequence). The CDR3 sequence is 19 residues long. V gave up 3 bases and J gave up 5 bases; unmatched junction bases: 16. CDR3 amino acids: CASSMVSRGSSGGNNEQFF. DNA of the CDR3: TGTGCCAGTAGTATGGTATCAAGGGGCTCTAGCGGGGGAAACAATGAGCAGTTCTTC. The entire variable domain, with the rest obtained from reference TRBV19 and TRBJ2-1, is as follows: DGGITQSPKYLFRKEGQNVTLSCEQNLNHDAMYWYRQDPGQGLRLIYYSQIVNDFQKGDIAEGYSVSREKKESFPLTVTSAQKNPTAFYLCASSMVSRGSSGGNNEQFFGPGTRLTVL.

This clone was detected only once. The CDR3 DNA reads as TGCGCCACCAGACGGGGGATTGGGACCATGAACACTGAAGCTTTCTTT. Its protein product is CATRRGIGTMNTEAFF. V gene TRBV10-2 combines with J gene TRBJ1-1; TRBD1 is a possible D gene (5 bases). The CDR3 totals 16 residues. Germline CDR1 reads WSHSY; CDR2 reads SAAADI. V was pared by 10 bases and J by 0 bases, with 21 bases between.

The chain employs TRBV28 and TRBJ2-1; a possible D gene is TRBD2 (6 bases). CDR1 and CDR2 (germline): MDHEN, SYDVKM. Trimming stripped 1 base from V and 5 bases from J, with 12 bases between. This CDR3 is 15 amino acids long. CDR3 residues: CASSLLGLGNNEQFF. In DNA, the CDR3 is TGTGCCAGCAGTTTATTGGGACTGGGCAACAATGAGCAGTTCTTC.

CDR3: CASGSEYLPQHF. The CDR3 DNA is TGTGCTAGTGGATCTGAGTATCTGCCCCAGCATTTT. This chain links TRBV12-5 with TRBJ1-5; D remains unclear. The CDR3 extends over 12 amino acids. Germline V gives CDR1 LGHNT, CDR2 FRNRAP. Trimming left V 6 bases short and J 9 bases short, with 12 bases between.

J is TRBJ2-3 and V is TRBV30; D call uncertain. V was trimmed by 5 bases and J by 5 bases, leaving 8 bases between them. CDR3 length: 11 residues. CDR1 is GTSNPN, CDR2 SVGIG, per germline (reference sequence). The CDR3 region is CAWAIGDTQYF. The CDR3 DNA is TGTGCCTGGGCAATCGGAGATACGCAGTATTTT.

The rearrangement links TRBV6-5 to TRBJ2-1, with 8 nucleotides matching TRBD1. J gave up 4 bases and V 6 bases, and 8 bases lay outside the gene matches. The CDR3 has 15 amino acids. The germline V gene encodes CDR1 MNHEY and CDR2 SVGAGI. The CDR3, as DNA: TGTGCCAGCAGCCTGGGACAGGTTCGGTACAATGAGCAGTTCTTC. This sequence encodes CASSLGQVRYNEQFF.

This clone was observed a few times. J is TRBJ2-1 and V is TRBV11-2, with 11 bases lining up with TRBD2. Trimming removed 7 bases from V and 2 bases from J; junction bases left unmatched: 16. The CDR3 covers 19 residues. Germline V gene lookup returns CDR1 SGHAT and CDR2 FQNNGV. The CDR3 sequence is CASTPFGSSGGLTYNEQFF. The CDR3, as DNA: TGTGCCAGCACCCCCTTTGGATCTAGCGGGGGGCTGACCTACAATGAGCAGTTCTTC.